This T cell receptor beta chain was recorded in a study of human T cells and chemical hapten exposure. Treatment defined: therapeutic diphenylcyclopropenone sensitization with weekly scalp DPC. This CDR3 spans 14 amino acids. V dropped 1 base and J dropped 4 bases, with 10 bases sitting between them. Germline CDR1 is LGHDT and CDR2 is YNNKEL (reference sequence). Within the library, unique molecular identifiers were attached to each individual cDNA molecule. From the reads, TCRdb called clonotypes with MiXCR, one entry per CDR3 protein. The data show 550 to 700 distinct CDR3 sequences, approximately 68% seen once.

The clonotype was recovered from an adult with alopecia areata. Some clones in this sample may be carry-over from other donors' samples. This table probably holds off-target reads from a library built for another chain. The rearrangement uses TRBV3-1 and TRBJ1-1; no reliable D call. The source material was whole blood, sampled before DPC sensitization or 2, 6, or about 24 weeks after (not recorded which). Here the CDR3 reads CASSQGDPVTEAFF. CDR3 DNA: TGTGCCAGCAGCCAAGGAGATCCTGTCACTGAAGCTTTCTTT.